The T cell receptor beta chain under discussion was sequenced for a study of CD8+ T cells in alopecia areata. Study-level information: It was oral tofacitinib, at 5 to 10 mg twice daily, that treated patients received.

RNA extraction was followed by reverse transcription into cDNA, which acted as the sequencing template. Here immunoSEQ multiplex PCR was the method, and the copy in TCRdb shows in-frame clones only, minus some. The sample yields over 100,000 clones, around 56% seen once. The treatment was: oral pan-JAK inhibitor, 5-10 mg twice daily. The CDR3 sequence is 14 residues long. The germline V gene encodes CDR1 SGHRS and CDR2 YFSETQ. V lost 0 bases, J lost 5 bases, and 11 bases lay in between. Here the sequenced sample was CD4+ T cells sorted from blood, taken at week 4, from a patient treated with tofacitinib. The chain links TRBV5-1 to TRBJ1-1; D not resolved. The clonotype comes from a human donor with alopecia areata. The CDR3 coding sequence is TGCGCCAGCAGCTTGGGAGGGTGGGGAACTGAAGCTTTCTTT. Translated: CASSLGGWGTEAFF.